This entry concerns a single T cell receptor beta chain. This entry belongs to a study of blood T cell repertoires in COVID-19. Per the authors' pipeline: Estimated nucleated cell counts came from reference gene primer amplification. Some clones are missing from TCRdb's copy, which holds only in-frame ones; the method was immunoSEQ multiplex PCR. The V and J calls and clone size are taken from that table; D and trimming were inferred from the DNA. The table shows just over 300,000 clones, with roughly 89% occurring only once. The germline V gene encodes CDR1 SGHNT and CDR2 YENEEA. This CDR3 region has 12 residues. V lost 5 bases, J lost 7 bases, and 10 bases lay in between.

The sequencing input was PBMCs or T cells enriched from blood (not recorded which). This chain joins TRBV11-3 and TRBJ2-3; a possible D gene is TRBD2 (5 bases). The receptor was isolated from a woman aged 18-29 years with acute COVID-19. CDR3 protein: CASSPGLHTQYF. DNA for the CDR3: TGTGCCAGCAGCCCAGGACTTCATACGCAGTATTTT.